This TCR beta chain derives from a study of Ad26.COV2.S vaccination and SARS-CoV-2 variants. On the study more broadly: By the intramuscular route, Ad26.COV2.S was given once, or twice 56 days apart.

This clone was seen repeatedly, ten times or more. Its antigen is still unknown. Data came from immunoSEQ multiplex PCR; TCRdb stores just in-frame clones and leaves some out. The data hold about 370,000 clones, with approximately 91% observed a single time. Treatment here: some 20 received Ad26.COV2.S at low or high dose, single or two shots; roughly five received placebo; per-sample allocation not given. The samples were gathered on day 63 after the first injection of vaccine or placebo. Overall study findings and caveats: It was vaccine recipients, not placebo recipients, who had the higher spike-specific TCR breadth.

The germline gives CDR1 MNHNS, CDR2 SASEGT. With 3 bases removed from V and 4 bases from J, the gap between germline ends came to 13 bases. This CDR3 comprises 14 residues. The sample here was peripheral blood, taken in a trial of Ad26.COV2.S vaccine versus placebo. The V call is TRBV6-1, the J call TRBJ2-7, with D possibly TRBD1 on 6 matching bases. This receptor was taken from a person aged 18 to 59 who received the Ad26.COV2.S COVID-19 vaccine or a placebo. The CDR3 sequence: CASSEGTSLYEQYF. The CDR3 DNA follows: TGTGCCAGCAGTGAGGGGACATCTTTATACGAGCAGTACTTC.